This entry lists 30 T cell receptor beta chains sequenced from one sample in a study of T cell repertoires in cytomegalovirus infection. These TCRs' antigens remain unknown. TCRdb re-analysed the reads in MiXCR, keeping a single row per CDR3 protein. The sample contains some 800,000 distinct CDR3 sequences, less than 35% of which appear only once. Specimen: cultured CD8+ T cells from PBMCs, collected from culture after CMV antigen stimulation. These receptors were taken from a human donor in good health (CMV status not recorded). Some clones in this sample may be carry-over from other donors' samples.

This sequence joins TRBV7-6 and TRBJ2-6; D is ambiguous. CDR1 and CDR2 from the germline V gene are SGHVS and FNYEAQ. The length of the CDR3 is 23 residues. Trimming stripped 5 bases from V and 0 bases from J, with 32 bases between. The CDR3 DNA is TGTGCCAGCAGCCTATGTTTGGCCCACGCCCCAGAGGCCAACGGCTCTGGGGCCAACGTCCTGACTTTC. Translation gives CASSLCLAHAPEANGSGANVLTF.

The chain has TRBV12-3 or TRBV12-4 and TRBJ1-2, with TRBD1 as a possible D gene (5 bases). The V and J ends lost 3 bases and 10 bases respectively, with 9 bases between them. This CDR3 has 11 residues. The DNA for the CDR3 is TGTGCCAGCAGTTTGGGCAGGGACTACACCTTC. Translating gives CASSLGRDYTF.

This clonotype was observed a handful of times. The CDR3 here is CASSLEYGRGAHEQYF. Here the CDR3 DNA reads TGTGCCAGCAGCTTAGAGTACGGACGGGGGGCCCACGAGCAGTACTTC. The chain carries TRBV7-8 and TRBJ2-7, with D possibly TRBD2 on 7 matching bases. Trimming removed 1 base from V and 5 bases from J, with 18 bases in between. This CDR3 is 16 amino acids long. The germline V gene has CDR1 SGHVS and CDR2 FQNEAQ.

The chain joins TRBV27 to TRBJ2-1; TRBD2 agrees at 8 bases. V dropped 1 base and J dropped 8; count of bases not matched to a gene: 7. The CDR3 totals 15 residues. Germline CDR1 is MNHEY and CDR2 is SMNVEV (reference sequence). The CDR3 DNA sequence: TGTGCCAGCAGTTTATGGGGTAGCGGGGAAGATGAGCAGTTCTTC. Its protein is CASSLWGSGEDEQFF.

This clonotype came up many times. The V call is TRBV7-2, the J call TRBJ1-2, with TRBD1 identical over 8 bases. The germline V gene encodes CDR1 SGHTA and CDR2 FQGNSA. The CDR3 spans 14 residues. V dropped 3 bases and J dropped 7; count of bases not matched to a gene: 7. The CDR3: CASSFDRGPFGYTF. The CDR3 DNA sequence: TGTGCCAGCAGCTTTGACAGGGGCCCCTTTGGCTACACCTTC.

V and J are TRBV11-2 and TRBJ1-1; TRBD1 aligns across 9 bases. CDR1 SGHAT and CDR2 FQNNGV come from the germline V gene. The V segment lost 5 bases and the J segment 6 bases; nucleotides outside the gene matches: 13. CDR3 length equals 16 residues. This CDR3 reads CASSPTPGTGRPEAFF. CDR3 bases: TGTGCCAGCAGCCCGACCCCAGGGACAGGGAGGCCTGAAGCTTTCTTT. Using reference TRBV11-2 and TRBJ1-1 for the parts outside the CDR3, the full variable domain is EAGVAQSPRYKIIEKRQSVAFWCNPISGHATLYWYQQILGQGPKLLIQFQNNGVVDDSQLPKDRFSAERLKGVDSTLKIQPAKLEDSAVYLCASSPTPGTGRPEAFFGQGTRLTVV.

The CDR3 here is CANSLQGAREQYV. The CDR3 bases are TGTGCCAACAGCTTACAGGGGGCCCGGGAGCAGTACGTC. J is TRBJ2-7 and V is TRBV5-3; 9 bases are shared with TRBD1. TRBV5-3 is an open reading frame, and its role is uncertain. The J segment lost 7 bases and the V segment lost 9 bases, leaving 11 bases of the junction unmatched. This CDR3 spans 13 amino acids.

The gene calls are TRBV12-3 or TRBV12-4 and TRBJ2-5, with D perhaps assigned TRBD1 or TRBD2 (5 bases each). CDR3 length equals 15 residues. V lost 5 bases, J lost 5 bases, and 18 bases lay in between. The CDR3 DNA reads as TGTGCCAGCAGTCCTAATTTGGGGGTGATTGAGACCCAGTACTTC. Amino acids: CASSPNLGVIETQYF.

V gene TRBV25-1 combines with J gene TRBJ1-2; D remains unclear. The CDR3 totals 13 residues. Germline V gene lookup returns CDR1 MGHDK and CDR2 SYGVNS. Trimming cost V 0 bases and J 7 bases, with 9 bases left between them. CDR3 protein: CASSEYAYFGYTF. CDR3 nucleotide sequence: TGTGCCAGCAGTGAATATGCGTACTTTGGCTACACCTTC.

The CDR3 reads CASSPYPTGRNQPQHF. CDR3 in DNA: TGTGCCAGCAGTCCGTACCCCACAGGGCGCAATCAGCCCCAGCATTTT. The rearrangement links TRBV6-4 to TRBJ1-5, with D possibly TRBD1 on 6 matching bases. The germline V gene has CDR1 MRHNA and CDR2 SNTAGT. The CDR3 covers 16 residues. Trimming removed 5 bases at V and 2 bases at J, with 16 bases between.

This clonotype was seen a few times. The chain links TRBV6-5 to TRBJ2-7; a possible D gene is TRBD2 (7 bases). V lost 6 bases and J lost 3, with 24 bases in between. Germline values: CDR1 MNHEY, CDR2 SVGAGI. The length of the CDR3 is 17 residues. The CDR3 coding sequence is TGTGCCAGCAGCCCTACTCCCTTGGCGGGGGCTATCTACGAGCAGTACGTC. Translation: CASSPTPLAGAIYEQYV.

This clonotype was found many times. The rearrangement links TRBV7-8 to TRBJ1-4; 9 bases fit TRBD1. Trimming removed 5 bases from V and 5 bases from J; junction bases left unmatched: 12. Germline loops: CDR1 SGHVS, CDR2 FQNEAQ. The CDR3 is 17 amino acids. The CDR3 bases are TGTGCCAGCAGCGAACCGAGGACAGGGGCTTGGAATGAAAAACTGTTTTTT. Protein sequence: CASSEPRTGAWNEKLFF.

A few counts support this clonotype. The chain is built from TRBV7-6 and TRBJ2-1; D is possibly TRBD2 (5 bases). V was shortened by 2 bases and J by 8 bases, with 13 bases between the two germline ends. The CDR3 totals 14 residues. CDR1 is SGHVS, CDR2 FNYEAQ, per germline. The CDR3 DNA is TGTGCCAGCAGCTTACGAGGGTTCATGGATGAGCAGTTCTTC. Its translation is CASSLRGFMDEQFF.

This sequence joins TRBV9 and TRBJ2-1; 11 bases map to TRBD2. The germline V gene has CDR1 SGDLS and CDR2 YYNGEE. J gave up 4 bases and V 5 bases, and 11 bases lay outside the gene matches. This CDR3 has 17 residues. The CDR3 is CASSSLASGGPYNEQFF. CDR3 bases: TGTGCCAGCAGTTCACTGGCTAGCGGGGGGCCTTACAATGAGCAGTTCTTC. Filled out from reference TRBV9 and TRBJ2-1, the complete variable domain reads DSGVTQTPKHLITATGQRVTLRCSPRSGDLSVYWYQQSLDQGLQFLIQYYNGEERAKGNILERFSAQQFPDLHSELNLSSLELGDSALYFCASSSLASGGPYNEQFFGPGTRLTVL.

This clonotype occurred many times. The V call is TRBV7-8, the J call TRBJ2-2, with D hard to call. CDR3 size: 14 residues. V was clipped by 5 bases and J by 2 bases, with 9 bases between them. Germline V gene sequence: CDR1 SGHVS, CDR2 FQNEAQ. CDR3 in amino acids: CASSTNSNTGELFF. In nucleotides, the CDR3 is TGTGCCAGCAGCACCAACAGTAACACCGGGGAGCTGTTTTTT. Drawing the rest from reference TRBV7-8 and TRBJ2-2, the complete variable domain is GAGVSQSPRYKVAKRGQDVALRCDPISGHVSLFWYQQALGQGPEFLTYFQNEAQLDKSGLPSDRFFAERPEGSVSTLKIQRTQQEDSAVYLCASSTNSNTGELFFGEGSRLTVL.

This clonotype appeared many times. The gene calls are TRBV6-5 and TRBJ1-6; D unresolved. CDR1 is MNHEY and CDR2 is SVGAGI in the germline V gene. The CDR3 loop spans 14 amino acids. The V gene lost 2 bases and the J gene lost 2 bases, with 4 bases spanning the gap. The CDR3 here is CASSYNPYNSPLHF. In DNA, the CDR3 is TGTGCCAGCAGTTACAACCCCTATAATTCACCCCTCCACTTT.

This rearrangement joins TRBV6-8 to TRBJ2-7, with unresolved D. This CDR3 has 14 amino acids. Germline V gene lookup returns CDR1 MNHGY and CDR2 SAAAGT. V was clipped by 0 bases and J by 5 bases, with 11 bases between them. CDR3 loop: CASSYSIRSHEQYV. DNA for the CDR3: TGTGCCAGCAGTTACTCGATTCGTTCCCACGAGCAGTACGTC.

This clonotype was counted a few times. The rearrangement joins TRBV6-2 or TRBV6-3 to TRBJ1-1; possibly TRBD1 for D (5 bases). With 6 bases removed from V and 4 bases from J, the gap between germline ends came to 15 bases. Looked up from germline, CDR1 is MNHEY and CDR2 is SVGEGT. The CDR3 extends over 14 amino acids. The CDR3 nucleotides read TGTGCCAGCAGCCCGCGGGAAGGGACCACTGAAGCTTTCTTT. It codes for CASSPREGTTEAFF.

A few counts support this clonotype. The gene calls are TRBV7-2 and TRBJ2-1; D is possibly TRBD2 (6 bases). CDR1 SGHTA and CDR2 FQGNSA come from the germline V gene. This CDR3 is 15 amino acids long. Trimming took 3 bases from V and 0 from J, leaving 9 bases between them. The CDR3 DNA follows: TGTGCCAGCAGCTTCAAGGGACTCTCCTACAATGAGCAGTTCTTC. It specifies CASSFKGLSYNEQFF.

The rearrangement links TRBV12-3 or TRBV12-4 to TRBJ1-5; tentative D call: TRBD1 (6 bases). The CDR3 covers 13 residues. V gave up 11 bases and J gave up 4 bases, with 15 bases separating them. The CDR3 nucleotides read TGTGCCGGGGGGAACAGGGCTAATCAGCCCCAGCATTTT. Amino acid sequence: CAGGNRANQPQHF.

The CDR3 DNA reads as TGTGCCAGCATCCGGTTGGCAAACACAGATACGCAGTATTTT. Translating gives CASIRLANTDTQYF. This chain connects TRBV6-1 to TRBJ2-3, with unresolved D. This CDR3 spans 14 amino acids. CDR1 is MNHNS and CDR2 is SASEGT in the germline V gene. The V and J ends lost 7 bases and 2 bases respectively, with 13 bases between them.

The chain uses TRBV18 and TRBJ2-5; 8 bases are shared with TRBD2. This CDR3 has 18 residues. Germline V gives CDR1 KGHSH, CDR2 LQKENI. Trimming at V came to 3 bases and at J to 3 bases, leaving 15 bases not matched to a gene. The CDR3 reads CASSPGFRLAIGEETQYF. The CDR3 region has the DNA TGTGCCAGCTCACCGGGGTTCCGACTAGCGATAGGAGAAGAGACCCAGTACTTC. The full variable domain, in which reference TRBV18 and TRBJ2-5 provide the parts outside the CDR3, is NAGVMQNPRHLVRRRGQEARLRCSPMKGHSHVYWYRQLPEEGLKFMVYLQKENIIDESGMPKERFSAEFPKEGPSILRIQQVVRGDSAAYFCASSPGFRLAIGEETQYFGPGTRLLVL.

This clonotype has a handful of counts. This rearrangement joins TRBV10-3 to TRBJ1-2; D call uncertain. V was pared by 3 bases and J by 4 bases, with 15 bases between. The CDR3 consists of 15 residues. Germline loops: CDR1 ENHRY, CDR2 SYGVKD. CDR3 nucleotides: TGTGCCATCAGTGACTTCAAGGCAGCTCTCTATGGCTACACCTTC. Translation gives CAISDFKAALYGYTF.

This clonotype has a handful of counts. V usage is TRBV7-4 and J usage is TRBJ2-5; perhaps TRBD1 as D (6 bases). Between the trimmed V and J ends, which lost 3 bases and 2 bases, there was a span of 13 bases. Germline CDR1 reads SGHVT; CDR2 reads SQSDAQ. This CDR3 region has 15 residues. CDR3 amino acids: CASSFTDRSQETQYF. The CDR3 bases are TGTGCCAGCAGCTTCACCGACAGGAGTCAAGAGACCCAGTACTTC. Supplemented by reference TRBV7-4 and TRBJ2-5, the full variable domain reads GAGVSQSPRYKVAKRGRDVALRCDSISGHVTLYWYRQTLGQGSEVLTYSQSDAQRDKSGRPSGRFSAERPERSVSTLKIQRTEQGDSAVYLCASSFTDRSQETQYFGPGTRLLVL.

J is TRBJ1-2 and V is TRBV7-9, with D possibly being TRBD1 (6 bases). The CDR3 is 16 amino acids. Germline CDR1 reads SEHNR; CDR2 reads FQNEAQ (reference sequence). Trimming pared 1 base from V and 2 bases from J, leaving 14 bases between. This CDR3 reads CASSLGRDRRNYGYTF. The CDR3 bases are TGTGCCAGCAGCTTAGGGCGCGACAGGAGAAACTATGGCTACACCTTC.

This clonotype was recorded many times. The rearrangement links TRBV6-1 to TRBJ2-7, with 8 positions matching TRBD1. Germline assignment: CDR1 MNHNS and CDR2 SASEGT. The ends lost 5 bases at V and 4 bases at J; junction bases unmatched: 7. CDR3 size: 14 residues. This chain's CDR3 is CASSWTGTGYEQYV. The CDR3 DNA follows: TGTGCCAGCAGTTGGACAGGGACGGGGTACGAGCAGTACGTC.

This clonotype showed up just a few times. The chain employs TRBV27 and TRBJ2-7; D uncertain. V was cut by 4 bases and J by 5 bases, with 6 bases left in between. This CDR3 has 11 residues. Germline assignment: CDR1 MNHEY and CDR2 SMNVEV (reference sequence). CDR3 DNA sequence: TGTGCCAGCAGTTGGGGTCACGAGCAGTACTTC. This sequence encodes CASSWGHEQYF.

This clonotype was seen a handful of times. This chain uses TRBV23-1 with TRBJ2-2, with 7 bases fitting TRBD1. TRBV23-1 is known as an ORF, though its function is uncertain. The CDR3 contains 14 residues. Losses at the gene ends were 4 bases for V and 6 bases for J; bases not matched to a gene: 5. In nucleotides, the CDR3 is TGCGCCAGCAGTCGAGTCCAGGGGGCCGGGGAGCTGTTTTTT. Its translation is CASSRVQGAGELFF.

The chain has TRBV24-1 and TRBJ2-1; no definite D call. Trimming left V 0 bases short and J 7 bases short, with 6 bases between. CDR1 KGHDR and CDR2 SFDVKD come from the germline V gene. There are 13 residues in the CDR3. CDR3 region: CATSDLGGNEQFF. The CDR3 DNA reads TGTGCCACCAGTGATTTGGGCGGTAATGAGCAGTTCTTC.

The rearrangement links TRBV7-9 to TRBJ1-3, with TRBD1 matching 7 bases. The germline CDR1 and CDR2 sequences are SEHNR and FQNEAQ (reference sequence). The CDR3 has 18 amino acids. V shed 5 bases and J 2 bases; nucleotides not matched to a gene: 15. The CDR3 reads CASSPRSRQGRPGNTIYF. The DNA of the CDR3 is TGTGCCAGCAGCCCCCGATCGAGACAGGGAAGACCTGGAAACACCATATATTTT.